Sequencing of this T cell receptor (beta chain) was carried out in a study of radiotherapy plus CTLA-4 blockade in lung cancer. Chemo-refractory metastatic non-small-cell lung cancer patients underwent focal radiation alongside CTLA-4 blockade with ipilimumab. The data were produced by immunoSEQ multiplex PCR, yet TCRdb's version contains in-frame clones alone and is incomplete. This table holds some 67,000 clones, 65% to 85% found once. The CDR3 contains 17 residues. V lost 3 bases and J 0 bases, leaving 15 bases between the germline ends. Per germline, CDR1 KGHSH and CDR2 LQKENI. With respect to this clone: Its antigen remains unidentified.

Findings and caveats of the study: Early blood T cell clone dynamics reportedly forecast response best, with interferon-beta. In blood, TCR clones derived from the tumor expanded after radiotherapy plus ipilimumab.

The clonotype originates from a human donor with non-small cell lung cancer whose response to radiotherapy plus ipilimumab could not be evaluated. Some clones in this sample may be carry-over from other donors' samples. V gene TRBV18 combines with J gene TRBJ1-5; possibly TRBD1 for D (6 bases). The starting material was peripheral blood, obtained from a patient treated with radiotherapy plus ipilimumab. In nucleotides, the CDR3 is TGTGCCAGCTCACCTCGGGCAGCAGGGGATAGCAATCAGCCCCAGCATTTT. It specifies CASSPRAAGDSNQPQHF.